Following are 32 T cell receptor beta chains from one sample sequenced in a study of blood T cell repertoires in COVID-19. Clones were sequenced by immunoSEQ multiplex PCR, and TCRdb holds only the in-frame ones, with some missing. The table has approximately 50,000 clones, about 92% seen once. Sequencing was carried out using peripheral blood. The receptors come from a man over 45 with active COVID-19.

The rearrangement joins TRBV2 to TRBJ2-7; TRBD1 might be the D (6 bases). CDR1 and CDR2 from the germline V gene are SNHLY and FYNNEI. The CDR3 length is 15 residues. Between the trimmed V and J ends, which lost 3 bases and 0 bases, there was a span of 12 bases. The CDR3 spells CASSEQGHPSYEQYF. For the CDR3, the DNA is TGTGCCAGCAGTGAGCAGGGGCATCCCTCCTACGAGCAGTACTTC.

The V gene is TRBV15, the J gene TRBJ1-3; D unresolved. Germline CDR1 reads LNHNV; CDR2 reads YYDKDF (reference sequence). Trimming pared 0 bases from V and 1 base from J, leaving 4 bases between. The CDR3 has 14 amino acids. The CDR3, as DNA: TGTGCCACCAGCAGAGATCCATCTGGAAACACCATATATTTT. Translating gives CATSRDPSGNTIYF.

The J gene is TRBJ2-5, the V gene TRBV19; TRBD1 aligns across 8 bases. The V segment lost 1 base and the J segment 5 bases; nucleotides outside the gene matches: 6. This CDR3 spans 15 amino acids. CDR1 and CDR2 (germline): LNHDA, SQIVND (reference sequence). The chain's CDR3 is CASSIVTGGTETQYF. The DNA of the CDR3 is TGTGCCAGTAGTATAGTTACAGGGGGGACGGAGACCCAGTACTTC.

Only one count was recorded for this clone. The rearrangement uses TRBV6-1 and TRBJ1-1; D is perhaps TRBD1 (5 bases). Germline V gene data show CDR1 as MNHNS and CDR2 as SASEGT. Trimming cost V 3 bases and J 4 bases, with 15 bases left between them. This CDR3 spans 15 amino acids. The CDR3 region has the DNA TGTGCCAGCAGTGAGCAGGGTCTCACGGGCACTGAAGCTTTCTTT. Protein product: CASSEQGLTGTEAFF.

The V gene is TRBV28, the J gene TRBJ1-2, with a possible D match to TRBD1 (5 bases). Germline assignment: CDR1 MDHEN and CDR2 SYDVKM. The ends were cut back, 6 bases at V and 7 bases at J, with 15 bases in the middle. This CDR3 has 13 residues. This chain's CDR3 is CASSPLRGIGYTF. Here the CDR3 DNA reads TGTGCCAGCAGCCCGTTGCGGGGGATTGGCTACACCTTC.

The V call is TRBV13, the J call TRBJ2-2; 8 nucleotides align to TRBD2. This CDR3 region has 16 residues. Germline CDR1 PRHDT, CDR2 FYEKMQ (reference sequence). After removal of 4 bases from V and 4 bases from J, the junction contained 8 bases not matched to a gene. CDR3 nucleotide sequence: TGTGCCAGCAGCTCCCCTCCGGGAGGGGGCACCGGGGAGCTGTTTTTT. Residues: CASSSPPGGGTGELFF.

CDR3 DNA: TGTGCCAGCAGTTCCTTTAGCGGGAGACCCTACGAGCAGTACTTC. Protein sequence: CASSSFSGRPYEQYF. This chain links TRBV28 with TRBJ2-7; 9 bases line up with TRBD2. The CDR3 covers 15 residues. Germline assignment: CDR1 MDHEN and CDR2 SYDVKM. V trimming: 4 bases; J trimming: 2 bases; junction bases outside the gene matches: 6.

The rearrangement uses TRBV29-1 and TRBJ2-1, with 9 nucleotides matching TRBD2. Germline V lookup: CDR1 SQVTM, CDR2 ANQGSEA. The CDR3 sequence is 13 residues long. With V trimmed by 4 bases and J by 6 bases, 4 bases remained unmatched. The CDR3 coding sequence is TGCAGCGTTGTAGCGGGAGTAGCCAATGAGCAGTTCTTC. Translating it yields CSVVAGVANEQFF.

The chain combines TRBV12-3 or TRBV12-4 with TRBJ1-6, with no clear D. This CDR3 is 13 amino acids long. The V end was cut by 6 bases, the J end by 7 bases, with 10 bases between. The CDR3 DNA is TGTGCCAGCAGGGCCGGAGGGAATTCACCCCTCCACTTT. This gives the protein CASRAGGNSPLHF.

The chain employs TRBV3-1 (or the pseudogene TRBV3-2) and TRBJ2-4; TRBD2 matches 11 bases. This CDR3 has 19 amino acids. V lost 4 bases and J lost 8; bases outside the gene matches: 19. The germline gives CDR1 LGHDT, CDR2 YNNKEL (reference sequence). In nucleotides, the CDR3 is TGTGCCAGCAGCCCCTTGGGGGGGCTAGCGGGGGGCCTCAGGGACATTCAGTACTTC. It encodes CASSPLGGLAGGLRDIQYF.

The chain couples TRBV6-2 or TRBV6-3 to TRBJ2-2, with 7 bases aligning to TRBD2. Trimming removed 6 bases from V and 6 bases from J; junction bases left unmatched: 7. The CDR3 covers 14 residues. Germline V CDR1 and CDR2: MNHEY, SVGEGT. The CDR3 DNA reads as TGTGCCAGCAGCTCCCGGGGGGTACCCGGGGAGCTGTTTTTT. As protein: CASSSRGVPGELFF.

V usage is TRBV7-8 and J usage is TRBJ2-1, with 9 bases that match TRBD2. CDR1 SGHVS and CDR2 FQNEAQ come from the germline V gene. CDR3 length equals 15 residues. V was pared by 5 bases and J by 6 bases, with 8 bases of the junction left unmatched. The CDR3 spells CASSLSGSTFNEQFF. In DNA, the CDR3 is TGTGCCAGCAGCCTTAGCGGGAGTACTTTCAATGAGCAGTTCTTC.

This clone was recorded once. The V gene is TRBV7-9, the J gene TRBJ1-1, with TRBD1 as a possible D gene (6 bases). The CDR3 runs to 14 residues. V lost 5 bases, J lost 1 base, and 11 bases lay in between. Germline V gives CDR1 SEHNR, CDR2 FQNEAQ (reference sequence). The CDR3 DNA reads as TGTGCCAGCAGCCCATTGACAGGGAACACTGAAGCTTTCTTT. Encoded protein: CASSPLTGNTEAFF. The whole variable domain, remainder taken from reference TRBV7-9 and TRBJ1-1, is DTGVSQNPRHKITKRGQNVTFRCDPISEHNRLYWYRQTLGQGPEFLTYFQNEAQLEKSRLLSDRFSAERPKGSFSTLEIQRTEQGDSAMYLCASSPLTGNTEAFFGQGTRLTVV.

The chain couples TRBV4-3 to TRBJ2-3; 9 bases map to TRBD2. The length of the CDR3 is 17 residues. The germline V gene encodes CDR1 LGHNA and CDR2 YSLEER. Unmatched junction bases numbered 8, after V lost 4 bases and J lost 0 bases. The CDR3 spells CASSRRGGAASTDTQYF. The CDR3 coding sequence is TGCGCCAGCAGCCGACGCGGGGGGGCCGCTAGCACAGATACGCAGTATTTT.

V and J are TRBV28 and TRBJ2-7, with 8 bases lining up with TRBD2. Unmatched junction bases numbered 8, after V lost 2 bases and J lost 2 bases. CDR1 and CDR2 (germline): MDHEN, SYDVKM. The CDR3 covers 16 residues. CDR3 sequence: CASSLMGTRGAYEQYF. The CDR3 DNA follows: TGTGCCAGCAGTTTAATGGGGACTAGGGGGGCCTACGAGCAGTACTTC.

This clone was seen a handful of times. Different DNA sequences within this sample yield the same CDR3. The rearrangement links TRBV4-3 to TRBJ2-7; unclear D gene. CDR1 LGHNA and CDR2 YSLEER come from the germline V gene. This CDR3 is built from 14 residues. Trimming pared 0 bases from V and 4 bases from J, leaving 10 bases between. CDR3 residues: CASSQDSFGYEQYF. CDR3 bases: TGCGCCAGCAGCCAAGACTCTTTCGGGTACGAGCAGTACTTC.

The CDR3: CASSQDVAGGEKLFF. CDR3 DNA: TGCGCCAGCAGCCAAGACGTGGCAGGGGGTGAAAAACTGTTTTTT. The gene calls are TRBV4-1 and TRBJ1-4; 7 nucleotides align to TRBD1. V shed 0 bases and J 7 bases; nucleotides not matched to a gene: 5. Germline V gene data show CDR1 as MGHRA and CDR2 as YSYEKL. CDR3 length equals 15 residues.

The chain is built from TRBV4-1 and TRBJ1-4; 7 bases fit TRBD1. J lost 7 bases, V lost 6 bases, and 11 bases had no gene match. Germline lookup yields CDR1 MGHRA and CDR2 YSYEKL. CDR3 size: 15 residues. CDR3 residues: CASRRTGTEFEKLFF. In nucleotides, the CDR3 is TGCGCCAGCAGACGAACCGGGACAGAGTTTGAAAAACTGTTTTTT.

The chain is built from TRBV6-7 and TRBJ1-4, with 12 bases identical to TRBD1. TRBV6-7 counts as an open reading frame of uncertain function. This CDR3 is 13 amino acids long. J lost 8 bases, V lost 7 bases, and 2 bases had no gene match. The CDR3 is CASKGTGGEKLFF. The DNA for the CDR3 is TGTGCCAGCAAGGGGACAGGGGGCGAAAAACTGTTTTTT.

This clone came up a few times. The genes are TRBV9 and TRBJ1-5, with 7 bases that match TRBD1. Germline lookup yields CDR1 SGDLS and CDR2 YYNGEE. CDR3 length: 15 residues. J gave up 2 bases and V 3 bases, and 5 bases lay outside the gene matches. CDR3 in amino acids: CASSAEGAGNQPQHF. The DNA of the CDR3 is TGTGCCAGCAGCGCGGAGGGGGCAGGCAATCAGCCCCAGCATTTT.

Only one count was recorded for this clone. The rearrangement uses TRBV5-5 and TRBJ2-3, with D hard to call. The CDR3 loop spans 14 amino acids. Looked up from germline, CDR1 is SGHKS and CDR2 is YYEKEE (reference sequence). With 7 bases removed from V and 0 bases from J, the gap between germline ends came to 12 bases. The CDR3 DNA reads TGTGCCAGCCAAACTGACACTAGCACAGATACGCAGTATTTT. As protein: CASQTDTSTDTQYF.

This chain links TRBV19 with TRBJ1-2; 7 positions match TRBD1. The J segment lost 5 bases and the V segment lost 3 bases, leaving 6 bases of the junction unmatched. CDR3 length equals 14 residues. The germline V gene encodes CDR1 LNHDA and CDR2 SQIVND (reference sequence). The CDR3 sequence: CASSIPQTGYGYTF. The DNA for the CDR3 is TGTGCCAGTAGTATTCCCCAGACAGGGTATGGCTACACCTTC. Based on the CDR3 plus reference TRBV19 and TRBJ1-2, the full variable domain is DGGITQSPKYLFRKEGQNVTLSCEQNLNHDAMYWYRQDPGQGLRLIYYSQIVNDFQKGDIAEGYSVSREKKESFPLTVTSAQKNPTAFYLCASSIPQTGYGYTFGSGTRLTVV.

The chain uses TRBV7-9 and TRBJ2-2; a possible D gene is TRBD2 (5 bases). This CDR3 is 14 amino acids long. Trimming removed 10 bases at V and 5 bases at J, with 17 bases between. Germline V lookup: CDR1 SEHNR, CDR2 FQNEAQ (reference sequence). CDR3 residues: CATTDSNRTGELFF. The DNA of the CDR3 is TGTGCCACTACGGACTCGAATCGGACCGGGGAGCTGTTTTTT.

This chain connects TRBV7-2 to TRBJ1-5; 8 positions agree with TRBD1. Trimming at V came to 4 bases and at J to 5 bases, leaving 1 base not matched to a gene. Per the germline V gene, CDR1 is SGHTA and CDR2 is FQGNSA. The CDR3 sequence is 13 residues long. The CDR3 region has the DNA TGTGCCAGCAGCTCGACAGGGGATCAGCCCCAGCATTTT. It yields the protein CASSSTGDQPQHF.

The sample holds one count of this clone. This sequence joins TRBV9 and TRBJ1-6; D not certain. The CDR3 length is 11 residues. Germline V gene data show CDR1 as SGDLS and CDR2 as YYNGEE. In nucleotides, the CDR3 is TGTGCGAGGGCGGGGAATTCACCCCTCCACTTT. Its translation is CARAGNSPLHF. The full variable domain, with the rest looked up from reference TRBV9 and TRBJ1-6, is DSGVTQTPKHLITATGQRVTLRCSPRSGDLSVYWYQQSLDQGLQFLIQYYNGEERAKGNILERFSAQQFPDLHSELNLSSLELGDSALYFCARAGNSPLHFGNGTRLTVT.

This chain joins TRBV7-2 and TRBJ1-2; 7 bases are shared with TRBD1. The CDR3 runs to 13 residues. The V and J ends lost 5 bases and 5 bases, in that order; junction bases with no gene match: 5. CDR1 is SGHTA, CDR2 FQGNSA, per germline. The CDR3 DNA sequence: TGTGCCAGCAGCCCGACAGGGCCTTATGGCTACACCTTC. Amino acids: CASSPTGPYGYTF.

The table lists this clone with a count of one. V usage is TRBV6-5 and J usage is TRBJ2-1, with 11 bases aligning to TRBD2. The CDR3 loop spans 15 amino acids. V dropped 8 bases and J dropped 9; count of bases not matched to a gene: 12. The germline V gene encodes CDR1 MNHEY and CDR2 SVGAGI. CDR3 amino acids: CASSFGTSGSREQFF. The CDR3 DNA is TGTGCCAGCTCCTTTGGGACTAGCGGATCCCGTGAGCAGTTCTTC.

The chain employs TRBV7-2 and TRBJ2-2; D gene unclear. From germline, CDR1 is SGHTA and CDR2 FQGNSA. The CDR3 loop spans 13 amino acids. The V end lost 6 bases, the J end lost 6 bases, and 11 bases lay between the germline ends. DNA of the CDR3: TGTGCCAGCAGTCGATTCGGGTCCGGGGAGCTGTTTTTT. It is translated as CASSRFGSGELFF.

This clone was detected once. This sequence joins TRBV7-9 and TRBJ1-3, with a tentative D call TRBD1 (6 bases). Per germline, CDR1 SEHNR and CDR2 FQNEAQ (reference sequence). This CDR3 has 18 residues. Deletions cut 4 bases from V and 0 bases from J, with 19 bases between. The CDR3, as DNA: TGTGCCAGCAGCTACCATCGACAGGCCCGTATCTCTGGAAACACCATATATTTT. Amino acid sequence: CASSYHRQARISGNTIYF. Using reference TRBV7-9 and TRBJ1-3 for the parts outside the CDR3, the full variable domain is DTGVSQNPRHKITKRGQNVTFRCDPISEHNRLYWYRQTLGQGPEFLTYFQNEAQLEKSRLLSDRFSAERPKGSFSTLEIQRTEQGDSAMYLCASSYHRQARISGNTIYFGEGSWLTVV.

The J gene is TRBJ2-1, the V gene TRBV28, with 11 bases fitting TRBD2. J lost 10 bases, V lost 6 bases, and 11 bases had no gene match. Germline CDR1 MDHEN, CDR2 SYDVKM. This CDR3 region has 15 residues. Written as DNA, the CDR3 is TGTGCCAGCAGGAATAGCGGGGGGGGTGTTGGAGAGCAGTTCTTC. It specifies CASRNSGGGVGEQFF.

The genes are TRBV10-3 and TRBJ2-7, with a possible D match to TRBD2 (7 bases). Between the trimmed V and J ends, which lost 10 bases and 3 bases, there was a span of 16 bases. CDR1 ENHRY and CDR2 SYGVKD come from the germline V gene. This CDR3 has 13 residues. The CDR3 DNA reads TGTGCCACCTCCCCGGGGGGCCGCTACGAGCAGTACTTC. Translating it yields CATSPGGRYEQYF.

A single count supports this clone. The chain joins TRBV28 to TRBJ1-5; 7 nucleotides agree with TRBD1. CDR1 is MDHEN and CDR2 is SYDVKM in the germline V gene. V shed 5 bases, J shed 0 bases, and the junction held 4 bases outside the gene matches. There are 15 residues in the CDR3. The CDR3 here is CASSENRGSNQPQHF. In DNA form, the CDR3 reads TGTGCCAGCAGTGAAAACAGGGGTAGCAATCAGCCCCAGCATTTT.